Below, 6 T cell receptor beta chains from the same sample are listed, as sequenced in a study of cytomegalovirus exposure and HLA in healthy donors. Both 60 Vbeta primers and 13 Jbeta primers went into the PCR. This table comes from immunoSEQ multiplex PCR, and its TCRdb copy is limited to in-frame clones, with some not included. The sample lists roughly 140,000 clones; about 79% were seen once. Sequencing used PBMCs. These receptor sequences come from a male donor in good health and CMV-seronegative.

This chain joins TRBV9 and TRBJ2-5; 14 positions agree with TRBD2. Germline lookup yields CDR1 SGDLS and CDR2 YYNGEE. Trimming removed 3 bases from V and 1 base from J; junction bases left unmatched: 5. The CDR3 spans 17 residues. CDR3 nucleotides: TGTGCCAGCAGCGGGACTAGCGGGAGGAGCATCCAAGAGACCCAGTACTTC. Translated, it gives CASSGTSGRSIQETQYF.

The V gene is TRBV11-2, the J gene TRBJ1-2; D is undetermined. The CDR3 contains 13 residues. Germline V gives CDR1 SGHAT, CDR2 FQNNGV. Trimming removed 5 bases from V and 4 bases from J, with 11 bases in between. The CDR3: CASSPFPGYGYTF. CDR3 nucleotides: TGTGCCAGCAGCCCCTTCCCGGGCTATGGCTACACCTTC.

The chain combines TRBV30 with TRBJ2-7, with TRBD1 matching 9 bases. After removal of 1 base from V and 4 bases from J, the junction contained 8 bases not matched to a gene. CDR3 length equals 15 residues. The germline V gene encodes CDR1 GTSNPN and CDR2 SVGIG (reference sequence). The CDR3 bases are TGTGCCTGGAGTGGCCGGGGGACAGGGCGTTACGAGCAGTACTTC. It specifies CAWSGRGTGRYEQYF.

V gene TRBV6-5 combines with J gene TRBJ2-1; the match to TRBD2 covers 8 bases. Per the germline V gene, CDR1 is MNHEY and CDR2 is SVGAGI. V was pared by 6 bases and J by 9 bases, with 7 bases of the junction left unmatched. The CDR3 runs 13 residues. The CDR3 sequence: CASSRSGEGEQFF. CDR3 in DNA: TGTGCCAGCAGCCGTAGCGGGGAGGGTGAGCAGTTCTTC.

The chain recombines TRBV5-1 with TRBJ2-7; 8 nucleotides line up with TRBD1. With 0 bases clipped from V and 5 bases from J, the junction kept 7 bases outside the gene matches. Germline V gene sequence: CDR1 SGHRS, CDR2 YFSETQ. This CDR3 contains 15 residues. The CDR3 is CASSLAGTGNHEQYF. CDR3 coding DNA: TGCGCCAGCAGCTTGGCCGGGACAGGAAACCACGAGCAGTACTTC.

The gene calls are TRBV11-1 and TRBJ1-4; D may be TRBD1 (5 bases). The CDR3 contains 14 residues. The V end lost 5 bases, the J end lost 4 bases, and 11 bases lay between the germline ends. CDR1 is SGHAT and CDR2 is FQDESV in the germline V gene (reference sequence). The CDR3 is CASSLNRINEKLFF. The CDR3 region has the DNA TGTGCCAGCAGCCTAAACAGGATTAATGAAAAACTGTTTTTT.